This T cell receptor beta chain was recorded in a study of blood T cell repertoires in COVID-19. Across the study: Donors in the United States, Italy and Spain gave samples during acute or convalescent COVID-19. PBMCs, B-cell-depleted T cells, or T cells provided the cDNA or gDNA that made up the material.

The CDR3 sequence is 14 residues long. The trim removed 3 bases at V and 6 bases at J, leaving 5 bases unmatched. CDR1 is SGHVS and CDR2 is FNYEAQ in the germline V gene. Only in-frame clones appear in the TCRdb table, and some are missing; sequencing was by immunoSEQ multiplex PCR. In the table there are roughly 290,000 clones, approximately 88% of which are singletons. Specimen: PBMCs or T cells enriched from blood (not recorded which). V and J are TRBV7-6 and TRBJ1-1; 9 nucleotides align to TRBD1. The sequence was obtained from a middle-aged woman who had recovered from COVID-19. The CDR3, as DNA: TGTGCCAGCAGCTTGGAGGGGGACAGGGCTGAAGCTTTCTTT. Its translation is CASSLEGDRAEAFF. The full variable domain, completed using reference TRBV7-6 and TRBJ1-1, is GAGVSQSPRYKVTKRGQDVALRCDPISGHVSLYWYRQALGQGPEFLTYFNYEAQQDKSGLPNDRFSAERPEGSISTLTIQRTEQRDSAMYRCASSLEGDRAEAFFGQGTRLTVV.